This T cell receptor (beta chain) was recorded in a study of ipilimumab plus nivolumab after autologous stem cell transplantation (TCRdb year 2021). Turning to the overall study: Trial patients received a median of roughly 5 ipilimumab doses and about 8 nivolumab doses. Patients in the trial were undergoing autologous transplant and had high-risk diffuse large B cell lymphoma, mature T cell lymphoma, or multiple myeloma. Primary refractory and relapsed disease were included in the DLBCL cohort, with 18-month progression-free survival of 85.7% and 28.6%, respectively. The intent-to-treat population of the trial was made up of a few dozen patients.

Library method: the immunoSEQ multiplex PCR assay. TCRdb mirrors the immuneACCESS table, restricted to in-frame sequences. Some clones are absent from its copies; in checked studies, under half trace to an unresolved V gene, and the reason for the others is unknown. For this sample the table gives about 84,000 clones, of which 75% to 85% were detected only once. The ten biggest clones cover roughly 2% of the sample. Study-wide conclusions, independent of this receptor: Per the authors, a biologic rationale for further study of the post-transplant checkpoint inhibition approach was offered by T cell receptor repertoire, regulatory T cell phenotype and gut microbiota profiles. The authors concluded that, as post-transplant consolidation, combined checkpoint inhibition appeared tolerable.

For CDR1 and CDR2, the germline V gene lists MNHNS and SASEGT. The CDR3 goes from the cysteine to the phenylalanine over 17 residues. This entry keeps only the CDR3 DNA: 51 bases, framed from base 1. V was cut back by 1 base and J by 4 bases, leaving a gap of 16 bases between them. Starting 14 to 28 days after the autologous transplant, patients began checkpoint therapy, which included ipilimumab at 1 mg/kg intravenously on day 1 of selected weeks. Nivolumab was administered at 3 mg/kg intravenously on day 1 of weeks 1, 4, 7, 10, and every two weeks through week 26. The study was a Phase Ib clinical trial testing combined checkpoint inhibition with ipilimumab and nivolumab as consolidation after autologous stem cell transplantation. As for this clone: This clone's antigen is unknown. No qualities accompany the bases; no much larger clone lies one base away.

The receptor's source is a male donor with diffuse large B-cell lymphoma. The material sequenced was PBMCs, taken in a trial of ipilimumab plus nivolumab as post-transplant consolidation. The sequence is built from TRBV6-1 and TRBJ1-4; TRBD1 might be the D gene, on 5 matching bases. The nucleotide sequence is given as TGTGCCAGCAGTGAAGATCCCGGGACGTGGGTTAATGAAAAACTGTTTTTT. Its amino acids are CASSEDPGTWVNEKLFF.